This T cell receptor (beta chain) originates from a study of CD8 T cells in Susac syndrome. FACS enriched CD8+ TEMRA cells, while bulk CD8+ and CD4+ were negatively isolated. After extraction with the RNeasy kit, roughly 0.45 to 1 ug of the RNA was reverse transcribed using random hexamers. A multiplex approach, immunoSEQ multiplex PCR, amplified TCR beta CDR3 across 54 Vbeta and 13 Jbeta. TCRdb ran MiXCR on the immunoSEQ multiplex PCR reads and lists one entry per CDR3 protein. The top ten hold roughly 0.22% of the sample, which has fewer than 80,000 distinct CDR3 sequences, roughly 94% seen once. This receptor was taken from a human donor in good health. Sequencing was carried out using CD8+ T cells from PBMCs.

The CDR3 loop is CASSLGGQIYEQYF. CDR3 sequence (DNA): TGTGCCAGCAGCTTGGGGGGACAAATCTACGAGCAGTACTTC. J is TRBJ2-7 and V is TRBV5-6, with D possibly being TRBD1 (6 bases). V lost 0 bases, J lost 3 bases, and 10 bases lay in between. The CDR3 sequence is 14 residues long. Germline CDR1 and CDR2: SGHDT and YYEEEE.